Listed below are T cell receptor beta chains from one sample, sequenced in a study of memory CD4+ T cells and cytomegalovirus serostatus. Measured with immunoSEQ multiplex PCR; TCRdb has only the in-frame clones, and not every one. The data contain about 67,000 clones, about 80% of them singletons. The sequencing sample was made of memory CD4+ T cells from blood. Source of these receptors: an adult in good health and CMV-seropositive. The conserved cysteine and the conserved F or W are not part of the CDR3 here. D genes are given only for firm matches. Clone size is given for some rows only: seen once, a few or many times, or a class if the clone is expanded.

clone_size | d_call | v_call | cdr3_aa
- | - | TRBV5-1 | ASSPETGGANVLT
- | - | TRBV28 | ASSLSPQRNYGYT
- | - | TRBV2 | ASSVDPRGEQY
- | - | TRBV19 | ASSTSGGAHTQY
few | - | TRBV2 | ANDIRETQY
- | TRBD1 | TRBV27 | ASSLFSGQGHQPQH
- | - | TRBV5-6 | ASSFRYGGETQY
few | - | TRBV11-1 | ASSSDRRTDTQY
- | - | TRBV19 | ASSIGVYTGELF
- | - | TRBV27 | ASRRTESYNEQF
- | TRBD2 | TRBV10-3 | ATKTSQASYEQY
few | - | TRBV5-1 | ASSLVGRVTDTQY
- | - | TRBV6-5 | ASSMRWQGYT
- | - | TRBV9 | ASSLQGGEQY
- | - | TRBV10-2 | ASSSLRGGLYGYT
- | - | TRBV7-2 | ASSLSWRSSNWYGYT
- | - | TRBV7-2 | ASSAGLDNEQF
few | TRBD1 | TRBV5-6 | ASSSPTGGADTQY
few | - | TRBV30 | AWSVGGALSNQPQH
- | TRBD2 | TRBV7-2 | ASSLQGGSFYEQY
once | TRBD1 | TRBV5-1 | ASSLEPGGTYEQY
- | - | TRBV28 | ASSGGLREQY
- | TRBD1 | TRBV6-5 | ASSRQGRNNEQF
- | - | TRBV5-1 | ASSSPGDEKLF
- | - | TRBV27 | ASFPYRVGTDTQY
- | TRBD2 | TRBV2 | ASSGASGGNNEQF
- | - | TRBV29-1 | SVMKGHGYT
- | - | TRBV11-1 | ASSFINTGELF